Presented here are 15 T cell receptor beta chains from one specimen sequenced in a study of shared clonotypes between healthy human individuals. Method: immunoSEQ multiplex PCR; TCRdb's copy keeps in-frame clones and lacks some. This sample has more than 2 million clones, with approximately 95% found just once. The source material was naive CD4+ T cells sorted from blood. Subset noted: CD45RA+ positively selected. The receptors shown here come from a man younger than 35 in good health.

The sample holds one count of this clone. The chain joins TRBV6-5 to TRBJ2-1; 7 bases fit TRBD1. Germline CDR1 MNHEY, CDR2 SVGAGI. The CDR3 sequence is 15 residues long. With 4 bases clipped from V and 6 bases from J, the junction kept 9 bases outside the gene matches. This CDR3 reads CASSFDRAPRNEQFF. The CDR3 DNA follows: TGTGCCAGCAGTTTCGACAGGGCGCCTCGCAATGAGCAGTTCTTC.

V gene TRBV6-6 combines with J gene TRBJ1-1, with D unclear. The V gene lost 4 bases and the J gene lost 1 base, with 4 bases spanning the gap. The CDR3 contains 12 residues. CDR1 is MNHNY and CDR2 is SVGAGI in the germline V gene (reference sequence). CDR3 nucleotide sequence: TGTGCCAGCAGTTGGGGGAACACTGAAGCTTTCTTT. It codes for CASSWGNTEAFF.

Regarding this clone: No DNA is shown, since the ends of the CDR3 on it are uncertain; the CDR3 is the one TCRdb lists. The chain links TRBV5-6 to TRBJ2-2; TRBD2, the table's D call, was not compared with the DNA. The length of the CDR3 is 15 amino acids, counting both ends. Germline CDR1 reads SGHDT; CDR2 reads YYEEEE. This chain's CDR3 is CASIYEGRTPGSCFF.

This rearrangement joins TRBV7-9 to TRBJ2-7; 7 nucleotides line up with TRBD2. J gave up 6 bases and V 3 bases, and 11 bases lay outside the gene matches. The CDR3 has 15 residues. The germline gives CDR1 SEHNR, CDR2 FQNEAQ (reference sequence). The CDR3 DNA follows: TGTGCCAGCAGCTTCCCTCTGACTAGCCCCGGCGAGCAGTACTTC. Residues: CASSFPLTSPGEQYF. Based on the CDR3 plus reference TRBV7-9 and TRBJ2-7, the full variable domain is DTGVSQNPRHKITKRGQNVTFRCDPISEHNRLYWYRQTLGQGPEFLTYFQNEAQLEKSRLLSDRFSAERPKGSFSTLEIQRTEQGDSAMYLCASSFPLTSPGEQYFGPGTRLTVT.

For the CDR3, the DNA is TGCAGCGCCTCCGGGACTAGCGGACTGACGGGGGAGACCCAGTACTTC. As protein: CSASGTSGLTGETQYF. This chain joins TRBV29-1 and TRBJ2-5, with TRBD2 identical over 11 bases. Germline-derived CDR1 and CDR2 are SQVTM and ANQGSEA. The J segment lost 5 bases and the V segment lost 7 bases, leaving 15 bases of the junction unmatched. The CDR3 has 16 amino acids.

A note on this clone: This sample includes further DNA sequences coding for the same CDR3. This chain's CDR3 is CASRQGEETQYF. In DNA, the CDR3 is TGTGCCAGTCGACAGGGCGAAGAGACCCAGTACTTC. The chain links TRBV6-6 to TRBJ2-5; 7 nucleotides match TRBD1. CDR1 is MNHNY and CDR2 is SVGAGI in the germline V gene (reference sequence). The CDR3 is 12 amino acids. V trimming: 9 bases; J trimming: 3 bases; junction bases outside the gene matches: 4.

The chain uses TRBV30 and TRBJ2-7; TRBD1 matches at 10 bases. Trimming removed 2 bases from V and 5 bases from J; junction bases left unmatched: 6. CDR3 length equals 14 residues. CDR1 GTSNPN and CDR2 SVGIG come from the germline V gene (reference sequence). For the CDR3, the DNA is TGTGCCTGGAGTACGGGACAGGGGCTCCACGAGCAGTACTTC. It translates to CAWSTGQGLHEQYF.

Comment on this clone: An end of the junction differs from the germline gene, which may be a read error. Other DNA variants within this sample encode the same CDR3. The rearrangement joins TRBV2 to TRBJ1-6; D is perhaps TRBD1 (6 bases). The CDR3 covers 16 residues. Germline V lookup: CDR1 SNHLY, CDR2 FYNNEI. CDR3 amino acids: CASSEAGHRVASPLHF. In DNA form, the CDR3 reads TGTGCCAGCAGCGAAGCGGGCCACAGGGTAGCTTCACCCCTCCACTTT.

The J gene is TRBJ2-7, the V gene TRBV25-1; 15 nucleotides match TRBD2. Germline lookup yields CDR1 MGHDK and CDR2 SYGVNS. The CDR3 extends over 17 amino acids. Trimming removed 3 bases from V and 4 bases from J; junction bases left unmatched: 7. The CDR3 loop is CASSDPGLAGGMYEQYF. Written as DNA, the CDR3 is TGTGCCAGCAGTGACCCGGGACTAGCGGGAGGAATGTACGAGCAGTACTTC.

The J gene is TRBJ2-7, the V gene TRBV4-3; D remains unclear. There are 15 residues in the CDR3. From germline, CDR1 is LGHNA and CDR2 YSLEER. V was pared by 8 bases and J by 0 bases, with 17 bases between. The CDR3 DNA reads TGCGCCAGCTTCGGCCCCAGGAAGAGCTCCTACGAGCAGTACTTC. Protein sequence: CASFGPRKSSYEQYF.

CDR3 coding DNA: TGTGCCAGTGTTTCTCGGACAGGGGGGAATGAGCAGTTCTTC. Protein sequence: CASVSRTGGNEQFF. The chain employs TRBV2 and TRBJ2-1, with 10 bases aligning to TRBD1. CDR1 and CDR2 (germline): SNHLY, FYNNEI. CDR3 length equals 14 residues. With V trimmed by 9 bases and J by 7 bases, 9 bases remained unmatched.

The chain links TRBV10-2 to TRBJ2-1, with TRBD2 matching 13 bases. The CDR3 extends over 15 amino acids. V lost 4 bases, J lost 6 bases, and 3 bases stayed unmatched. CDR1 WSHSY and CDR2 SAAADI come from the germline V gene. CDR3 coding DNA: TGCGCCAGCAGTGGGGGACTAGCGGGGCGCAATGAGCAGTTCTTC. It yields the protein CASSGGLAGRNEQFF.

The rearrangement links TRBV2 to TRBJ1-6; weak D call: TRBD1 (5 bases). The CDR3 loop spans 14 amino acids. Germline CDR1 and CDR2: SNHLY and FYNNEI. V lost 6 bases, J lost 6 bases, and 12 bases lay in between. The CDR3 coding sequence is TGTGCCAGCAGAGCAGGGCCTTCTAATTCACCCCTCCACTTT. It specifies CASRAGPSNSPLHF.

As for this clone: This sample also contains other DNA sequences that code for the same CDR3. The gene calls are TRBV7-2 and TRBJ2-2; D unresolved. Germline-derived CDR1 and CDR2 are SGHTA and FQGNSA. V was trimmed by 3 bases and J by 1 base, leaving 9 bases between them. This CDR3 region has 15 residues. The DNA of the CDR3 is TGTGCCAGCAGCTTGACGTCGGGGAACACCGGGGAGCTGTTTTTT. Protein sequence: CASSLTSGNTGELFF.

The chain carries TRBV6-5 and TRBJ2-7; D might be TRBD1 (6 bases). The V gene lost 6 bases and the J gene lost 3 bases, with 12 bases spanning the gap. The CDR3 spans 13 residues. Germline values: CDR1 MNHEY, CDR2 SVGAGI. The CDR3 DNA is TGTGCCAGCAGGAGGGGGAATTTCTACGAGCAGTACTTC. Translated, it gives CASRRGNFYEQYF.